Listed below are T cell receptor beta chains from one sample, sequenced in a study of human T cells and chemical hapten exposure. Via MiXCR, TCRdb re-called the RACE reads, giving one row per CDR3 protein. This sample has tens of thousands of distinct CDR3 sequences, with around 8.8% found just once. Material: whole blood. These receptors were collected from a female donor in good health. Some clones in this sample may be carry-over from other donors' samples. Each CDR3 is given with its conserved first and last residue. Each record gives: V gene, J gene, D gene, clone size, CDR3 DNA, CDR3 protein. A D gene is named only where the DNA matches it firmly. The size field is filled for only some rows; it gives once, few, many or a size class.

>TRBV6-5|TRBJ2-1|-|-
TGTGCCAGCAGTTATAGGACGGGAGACACCTACAATGAGCAGTTCTTC
CASSYRTGDTYNEQFF
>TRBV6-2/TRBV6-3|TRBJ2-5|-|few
TGTGCCAGCAGTTCGGGACTTTCCCAAGAGACCCAGTACTTC
CASSSGLSQETQYF
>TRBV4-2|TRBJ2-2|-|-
TGTGCCAGCAGCCAAGTATCTAACACCGGGGAGCTGTTTTTT
CASSQVSNTGELFF
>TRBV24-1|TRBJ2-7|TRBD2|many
TGTGCCACCAGTGGACGGGAGGACGAGCAGTACTTC
CATSGREDEQYF
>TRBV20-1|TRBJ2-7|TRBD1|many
TGCAGTGCTAATCTCCCGGACAGGGCCTACGAGCAGTACTTC
CSANLPDRAYEQYF
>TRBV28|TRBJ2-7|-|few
TGTGCCAGCAGCCGGGACGGCTACGAGCAGTACTTC
CASSRDGYEQYF
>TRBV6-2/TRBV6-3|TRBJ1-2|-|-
TGTGCCAGCAGTTACCTCCAGAACACTAACTATGGCTACACCTTC
CASSYLQNTNYGYTF
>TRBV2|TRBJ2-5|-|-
TGTGCCAGCCAGAACGTAATCTCCCAAGAGACCCAGTACTTC
CASQNVISQETQYF
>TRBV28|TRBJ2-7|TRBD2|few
TGTGCCAGCAGTTTAAACGGGCTAGCGGGAGTGGTCTACGAGCAGTACTTC
CASSLNGLAGVVYEQYF
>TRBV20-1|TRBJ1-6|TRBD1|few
TGCAGTGCTAGCCGGGACAGGGGTTTGGCCGGTAATTCACCCCTCCACTTT
CSASRDRGLAGNSPLHF
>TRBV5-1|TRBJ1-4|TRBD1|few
TGCGCCAGCAGCTTGACAGGGGCGGACAATGAAAAACTGTTTTTT
CASSLTGADNEKLFF
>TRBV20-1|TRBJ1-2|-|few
TGCAGTGCTAGAGATCGAGGTTCTGGCTACACCTTC
CSARDRGSGYTF
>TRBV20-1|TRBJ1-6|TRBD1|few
TGCAGTGCCCCGGGGGGGACAGGTCTGGCTTCACCCCTCCACTTT
CSAPGGTGLASPLHF
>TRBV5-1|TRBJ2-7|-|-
TGCGCCAGCAGCTTGGTAGGGGGGAACGAGCAGTACTTC
CASSLVGGNEQYF
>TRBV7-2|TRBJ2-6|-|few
TGTGCCAGCAGCTTAGTTATTTCTGGGTCTGGGGCCAACGTCCTGACTTTC
CASSLVISGSGANVLTF
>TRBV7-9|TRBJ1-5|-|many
TGTGCCAGCAGCTCCAGTAGCAATCAGCCCCAGCATTTT
CASSSSSNQPQHF
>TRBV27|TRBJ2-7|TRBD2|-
TGTGCCACCAAAGGTGGTAGCGGGAGAGAGGGCGAGCAGTACTTC
CATKGGSGREGEQYF
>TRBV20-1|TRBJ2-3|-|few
TGCAGTGCCCCCGAGAGAGCTCCGGCATCCGTTACGCAGTATTTT
CSAPERAPASVTQYF
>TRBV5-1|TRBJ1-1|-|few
TGCGCCAGCGGGAGCGGGGACACTGAAGCTTTCTTT
CASGSGDTEAFF
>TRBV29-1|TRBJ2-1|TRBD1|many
TGCAGCGTTGGAGGAACCGGACAGGGCGGGGAGCAGTTCTTC
CSVGGTGQGGEQFF
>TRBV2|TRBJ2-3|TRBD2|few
TGTGCCAGCAGTGGGACCAGACTAGCGGGGACGGAAGATACGCAGTATTTT
CASSGTRLAGTEDTQYF
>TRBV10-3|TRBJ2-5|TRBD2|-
TGTGCCATCAGTGACACACCCGGGACTAGCGGGAGGGAAGAGACCCAGTACTTC
CAISDTPGTSGREETQYF
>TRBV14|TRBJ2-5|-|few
TGTGCCAGCAGCCAAGTTGCCTTACAAGAGACCCAGTACTTC
CASSQVALQETQYF
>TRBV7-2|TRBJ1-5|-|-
TGTGCCAGCAGCCGGACGCCGGACGAGCCCCAGCATTTT
CASSRTPDEPQHF
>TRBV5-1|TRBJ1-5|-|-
TGCGCCAGCAGCTTCGGCAGGGGTCACAATCAGCCCCAGCATTTT
CASSFGRGHNQPQHF
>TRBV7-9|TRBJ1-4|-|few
TGTGCCAGCAGCCCCTTGGCTTTGGGCCTTGAAAAACTGTTTTTT
CASSPLALGLEKLFF
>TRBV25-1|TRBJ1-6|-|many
TGTGCCAGCAGAGAGGGGGGCAACCGCAGGGAATCACCCCTCCACTTT
CASREGGNRRESPLHF
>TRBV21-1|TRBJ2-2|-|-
TGTGCCAGCAGAGGCGGGAGAGGAGCGAACACCGGGGAGCTGTTTTTT
CASRGGRGANTGELFF
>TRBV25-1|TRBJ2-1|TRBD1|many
TGTGCCAGCAGTGAATCCGCTCCGAAGACCGGGACAGATAATGAGCAGTTCTTC
CASSESAPKTGTDNEQFF
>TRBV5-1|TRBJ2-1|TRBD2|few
TGCGCCAGCAGCTTGGACCTAGCGGGAGTGGGTGAGCAGTTCTTC
CASSLDLAGVGEQFF
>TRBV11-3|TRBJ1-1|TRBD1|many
TGTGCCAGCAGCTTATTGAGGGGGCGCGACACTGAAGCTTTCTTT
CASSLLRGRDTEAFF
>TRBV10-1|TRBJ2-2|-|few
TGCGCCAGCGGGATGAACACCGGGGAGCTGTTTTTT
CASGMNTGELFF
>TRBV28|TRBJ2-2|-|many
TGTGCCAGCAGTTCACACCTGACCGGGACCGATGACGGGGAGCTGTTTTTT
CASSSHLTGTDDGELFF
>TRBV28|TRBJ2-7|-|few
TGTGCCAGCAGTTCTCTAGGGCGCAACTACGAGCAGTACTTC
CASSSLGRNYEQYF
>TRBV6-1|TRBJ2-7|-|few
TGTGCCAGCAGTGAAAGCGGTAGGCTAGTTCGCTCCTACTCCTACGAGCAGTACTTC
CASSESGRLVRSYSYEQYF
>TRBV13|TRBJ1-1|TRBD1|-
TGTGCCAGCAGCTTGGTGACAGGGGTCCCGGGCTATGAAGCTTTCTTT
CASSLVTGVPGYEAFF
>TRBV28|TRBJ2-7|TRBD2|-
TGTGCCAGCAGCCGCACCTTATGGACTAGCGGCGAGCAGTACTTC
CASSRTLWTSGEQYF
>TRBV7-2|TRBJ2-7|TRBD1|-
TGTGCCAGCAGCCCCGGGACAGGGTCCCACGAGCAGTACTTC
CASSPGTGSHEQYF
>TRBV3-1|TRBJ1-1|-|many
TGTGCCAGCACCCGGGACATATTGAACACTGAAGCTTTCTTT
CASTRDILNTEAFF
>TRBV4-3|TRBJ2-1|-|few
TGCGCCAGCAGCCAAGATAGGGGTCGAAACAATGAGCAGTTCTTC
CASSQDRGRNNEQFF
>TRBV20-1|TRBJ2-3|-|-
TGCAGTGCTCTAGCCAGCACAGATACGCAGTATTTT
CSALASTDTQYF
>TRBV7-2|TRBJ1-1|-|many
TGTGCCAGCAGCTTATTCAACACTGAAGCTTTCTTT
CASSLFNTEAFF
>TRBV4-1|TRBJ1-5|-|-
TGCGCCAGCAGCCAAGACGGGAATCAGCCCCAGCATTTT
CASSQDGNQPQHF
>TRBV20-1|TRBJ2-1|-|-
TGCAGTACAGGGAGTCTCCCCTACAATGAGCAGTTCTTC
CSTGSLPYNEQFF
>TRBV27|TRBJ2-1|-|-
TGTGCCAGCAGTTTAGGTGGGCCCCACGAAGCGTACAATGAGCAGTTCTTC
CASSLGGPHEAYNEQFF
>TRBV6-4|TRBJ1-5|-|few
TGTGCCAGCAGTGAGTTCGTTAATCAGCCCCAGCATTTT
CASSEFVNQPQHF